This TCR beta chain was sequenced during a study of T cells after yellow fever vaccination. V lost 11 bases and J 6 bases, leaving 16 bases between the germline ends. This CDR3 contains 12 residues. TCRdb re-called the 5' RACE reads with MiXCR, one entry per CDR3 protein. Among roughly 340,000 distinct CDR3 sequences listed, 8.5% to 10% were seen once. This clonotype was observed a few times. J is TRBJ1-2 and V is TRBV12-3 or TRBV12-4; TRBD1 might be the D (5 bases). Sample: PBMCs, taken on the day of the first yellow fever vaccination. This TCR came from a man between 18 and 35 years old who received the YFV17D yellow fever vaccine. The CDR3, as DNA: TGTGCCCTATGGGGGGTAGAGGATGGCTACACCTTC. Amino acids: CALWGVEDGYTF.